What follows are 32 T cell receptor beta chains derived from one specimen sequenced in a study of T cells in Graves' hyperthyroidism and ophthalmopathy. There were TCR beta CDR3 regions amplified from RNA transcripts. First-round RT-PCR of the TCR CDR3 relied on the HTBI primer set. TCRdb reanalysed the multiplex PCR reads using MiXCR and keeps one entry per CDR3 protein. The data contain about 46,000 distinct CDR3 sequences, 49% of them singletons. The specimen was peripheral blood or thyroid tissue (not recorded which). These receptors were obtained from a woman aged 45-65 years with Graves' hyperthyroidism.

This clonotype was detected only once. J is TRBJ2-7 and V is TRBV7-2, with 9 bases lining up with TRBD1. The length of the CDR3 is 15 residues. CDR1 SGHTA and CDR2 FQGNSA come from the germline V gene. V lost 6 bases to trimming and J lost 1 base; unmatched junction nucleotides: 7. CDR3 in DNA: TGTGCCAGCAGTCGGGACAGGGTACGATCCTACGAGCAGTACTTC. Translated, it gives CASSRDRVRSYEQYF.

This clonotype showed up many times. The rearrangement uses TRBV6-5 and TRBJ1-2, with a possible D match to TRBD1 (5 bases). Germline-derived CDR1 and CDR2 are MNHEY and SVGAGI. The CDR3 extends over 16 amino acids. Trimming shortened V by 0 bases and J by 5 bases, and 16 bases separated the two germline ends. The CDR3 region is CASSYSARQEGYGYTF. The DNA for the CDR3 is TGTGCCAGCAGTTACTCTGCCCGGCAGGAGGGGTATGGCTACACCTTC.

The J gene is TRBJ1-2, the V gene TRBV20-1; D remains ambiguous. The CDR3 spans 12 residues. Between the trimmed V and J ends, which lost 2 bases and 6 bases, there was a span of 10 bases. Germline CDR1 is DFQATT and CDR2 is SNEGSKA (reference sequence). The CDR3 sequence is CSARMGADGYTF. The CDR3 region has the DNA TGCAGTGCTAGAATGGGAGCGGATGGCTACACCTTC.

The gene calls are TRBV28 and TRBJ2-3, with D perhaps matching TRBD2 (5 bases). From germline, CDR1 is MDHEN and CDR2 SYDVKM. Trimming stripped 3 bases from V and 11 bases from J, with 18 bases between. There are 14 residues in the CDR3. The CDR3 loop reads CASSLPSREVLQYF. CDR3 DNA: TGTGCCAGCAGTTTGCCTTCACGGGAAGTTCTGCAGTATTTT.

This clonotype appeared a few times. CDR3 region: CASSSGLAYEQYF. The CDR3, as DNA: TGTGCCAGCAGCTCCGGACTAGCGTACGAGCAGTACTTC. The chain carries TRBV11-2 and TRBJ2-7; TRBD2 matches at 9 bases. J lost 4 bases, V lost 4 bases, and 2 bases had no gene match. Germline-derived CDR1 and CDR2 are SGHAT and FQNNGV. This CDR3 has 13 residues.

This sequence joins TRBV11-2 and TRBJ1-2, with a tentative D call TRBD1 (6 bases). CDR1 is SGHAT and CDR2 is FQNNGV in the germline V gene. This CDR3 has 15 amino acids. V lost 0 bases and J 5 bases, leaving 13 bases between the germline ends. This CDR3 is CASSLDPDRGYGYTF. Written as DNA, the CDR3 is TGTGCCAGCAGCTTAGATCCGGACAGAGGATATGGCTACACCTTC.

Written as DNA, the CDR3 is TGTGCCACCAGCGAACAGGGGCCGATTGGGGCGAGTTTTCGGCCCCTCCACTTT. It yields the protein CATSEQGPIGASFRPLHF. The chain carries TRBV15 and TRBJ1-6, with TRBD1 identical over 7 bases. CDR3 length: 18 residues. Germline V CDR1 and CDR2: LNHNV, YYDKDF (reference sequence). Germline trimming cut 5 bases from V and 13 bases from J; bases unmatched to any gene: 23.

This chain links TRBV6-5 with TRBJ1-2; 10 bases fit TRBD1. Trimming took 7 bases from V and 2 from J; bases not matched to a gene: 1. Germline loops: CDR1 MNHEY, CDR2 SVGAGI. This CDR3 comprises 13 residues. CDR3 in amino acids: CASTDRGNYGYTF. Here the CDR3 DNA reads TGTGCCAGCACGGACAGGGGGAACTATGGCTACACCTTC.

The CDR3 nucleotides read TGCAGCAGTGGGGCAGCTAACTATGGCTACACCTTC. Translating it yields CSSGAANYGYTF. The gene calls are TRBV29-1 and TRBJ1-2, with D perhaps TRBD1 (5 bases). The CDR3 runs 12 residues. The ends were cut back, 8 bases at V and 0 bases at J, with 10 bases in the middle. Germline V lookup: CDR1 SQVTM, CDR2 ANQGSEA.

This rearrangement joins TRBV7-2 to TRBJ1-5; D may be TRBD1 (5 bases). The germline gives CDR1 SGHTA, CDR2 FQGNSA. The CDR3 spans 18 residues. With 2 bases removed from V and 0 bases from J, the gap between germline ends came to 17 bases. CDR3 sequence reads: CASSLKKGRVYSNQPQHF. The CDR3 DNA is TGTGCCAGCAGCTTAAAGAAGGGGAGGGTTTATAGCAATCAGCCCCAGCATTTT.

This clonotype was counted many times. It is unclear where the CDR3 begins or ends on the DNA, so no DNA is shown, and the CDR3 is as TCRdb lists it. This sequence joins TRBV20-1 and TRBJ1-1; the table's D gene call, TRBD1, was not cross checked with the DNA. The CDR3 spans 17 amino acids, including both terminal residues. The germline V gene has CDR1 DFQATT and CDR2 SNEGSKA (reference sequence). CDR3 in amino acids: CSARVNPGFLWSTEAFF.

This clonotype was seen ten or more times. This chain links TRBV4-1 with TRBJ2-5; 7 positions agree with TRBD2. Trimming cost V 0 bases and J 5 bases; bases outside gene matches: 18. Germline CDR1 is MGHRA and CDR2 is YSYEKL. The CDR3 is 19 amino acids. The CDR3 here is CASSQESYRRTRNKETQYF. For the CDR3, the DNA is TGCGCCAGCAGCCAAGAATCATATCGCAGGACTAGGAATAAGGAGACCCAGTACTTC.

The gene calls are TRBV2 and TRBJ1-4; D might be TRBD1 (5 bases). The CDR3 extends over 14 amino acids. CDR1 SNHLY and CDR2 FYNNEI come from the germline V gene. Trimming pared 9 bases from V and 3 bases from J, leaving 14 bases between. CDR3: CASEGGASNEKLFF. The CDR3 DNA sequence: TGTGCCAGTGAGGGAGGGGCGTCTAATGAAAAACTGTTTTTT.

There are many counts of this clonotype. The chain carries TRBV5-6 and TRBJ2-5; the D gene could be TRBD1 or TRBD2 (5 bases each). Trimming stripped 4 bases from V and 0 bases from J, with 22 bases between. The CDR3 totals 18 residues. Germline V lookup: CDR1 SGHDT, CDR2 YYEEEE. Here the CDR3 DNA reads TGTGCCAGCAGCCTCCCCCCGGGACCCCTGAGGGACCAAGAGACCCAGTACTTC. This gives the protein CASSLPPGPLRDQETQYF.

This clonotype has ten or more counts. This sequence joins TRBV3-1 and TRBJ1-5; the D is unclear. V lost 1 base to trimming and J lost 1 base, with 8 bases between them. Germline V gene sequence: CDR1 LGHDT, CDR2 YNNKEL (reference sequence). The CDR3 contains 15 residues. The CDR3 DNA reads TGTGCCAGCAGCCAAGCCCCTGGGAGCAATCAGCCCCAGCATTTT. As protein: CASSQAPGSNQPQHF.

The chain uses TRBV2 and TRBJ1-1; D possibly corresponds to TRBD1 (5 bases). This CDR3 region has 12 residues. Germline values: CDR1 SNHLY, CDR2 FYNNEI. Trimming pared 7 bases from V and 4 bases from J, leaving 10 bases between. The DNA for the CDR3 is TGTGCCAGCAAAGGGGACGGCACTGAAGCTTTCTTT. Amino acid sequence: CASKGDGTEAFF.

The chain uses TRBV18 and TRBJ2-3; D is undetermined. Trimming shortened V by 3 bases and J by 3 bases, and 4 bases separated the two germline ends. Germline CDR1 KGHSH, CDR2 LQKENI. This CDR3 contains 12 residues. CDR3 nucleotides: TGTGCCAGCTCACCTGAGACAGATACGCAGTATTTT. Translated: CASSPETDTQYF.

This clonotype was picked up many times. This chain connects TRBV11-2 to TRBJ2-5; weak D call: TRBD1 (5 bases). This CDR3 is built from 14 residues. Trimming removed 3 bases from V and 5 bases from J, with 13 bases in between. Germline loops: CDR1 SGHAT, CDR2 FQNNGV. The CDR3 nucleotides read TGTGCCAGCAGCTTCGGTAGGGGATTGGAGACCCAGTACTTC. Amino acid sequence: CASSFGRGLETQYF.

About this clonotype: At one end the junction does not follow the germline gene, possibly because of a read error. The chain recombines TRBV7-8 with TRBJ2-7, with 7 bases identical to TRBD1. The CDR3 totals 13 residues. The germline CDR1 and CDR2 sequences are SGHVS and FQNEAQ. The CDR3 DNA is TGTGCCAGCAGTATCGGACAGGTGTACGAGAAGTACTTC. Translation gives CASSIGQVYEKYF. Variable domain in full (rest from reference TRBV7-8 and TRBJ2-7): GAGVSQSPRYKVAKRGQDVALRCDPISGHVSLFWYQQALGQGPEFLTYFQNEAQLDKSGLPSDRFFAERPEGSVSTLKIQRTQQEDSAVYLCASSIGQVYEKYFGPGTRLTVT.

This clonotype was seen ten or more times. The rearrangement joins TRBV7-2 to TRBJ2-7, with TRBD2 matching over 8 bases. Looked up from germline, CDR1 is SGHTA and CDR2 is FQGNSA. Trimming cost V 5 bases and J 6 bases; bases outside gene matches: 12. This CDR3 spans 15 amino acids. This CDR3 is CASSLQREYPGEQYF. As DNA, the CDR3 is TGTGCCAGCAGCCTACAGCGGGAGTATCCGGGCGAGCAGTACTTC. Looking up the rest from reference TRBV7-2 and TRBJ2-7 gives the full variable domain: GAGVSQSPSNKVTEKGKDVELRCDPISGHTALYWYRQSLGQGLEFLIYFQGNSAPDKSGLPSDRFSAERTGGSVSTLTIQRTQQEDSAVYLCASSLQREYPGEQYFGPGTRLTVT.

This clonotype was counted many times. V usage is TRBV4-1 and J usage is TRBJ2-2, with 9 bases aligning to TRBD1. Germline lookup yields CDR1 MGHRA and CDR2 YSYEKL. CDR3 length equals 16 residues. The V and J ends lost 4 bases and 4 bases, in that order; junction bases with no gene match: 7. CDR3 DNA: TGCGCCAGCAGCCCAAGGGACAGGGTCGGCACCGGGGAGCTGTTTTTT. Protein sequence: CASSPRDRVGTGELFF.

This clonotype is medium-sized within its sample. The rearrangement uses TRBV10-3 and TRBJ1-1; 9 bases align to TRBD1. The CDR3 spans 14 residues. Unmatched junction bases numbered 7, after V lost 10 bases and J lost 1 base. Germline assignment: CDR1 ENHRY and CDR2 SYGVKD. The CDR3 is CATRDREKNTEAFF. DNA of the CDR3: TGTGCCACCCGGGACAGGGAAAAGAACACTGAAGCTTTCTTT.

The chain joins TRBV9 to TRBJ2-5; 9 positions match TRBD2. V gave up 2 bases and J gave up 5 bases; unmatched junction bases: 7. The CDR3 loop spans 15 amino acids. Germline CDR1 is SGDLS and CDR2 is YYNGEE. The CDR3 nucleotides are TGTGCCAGCAGCGTTGATAGCGGGAGTGGTGAGACCCAGTACTTC. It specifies CASSVDSGSGETQYF.

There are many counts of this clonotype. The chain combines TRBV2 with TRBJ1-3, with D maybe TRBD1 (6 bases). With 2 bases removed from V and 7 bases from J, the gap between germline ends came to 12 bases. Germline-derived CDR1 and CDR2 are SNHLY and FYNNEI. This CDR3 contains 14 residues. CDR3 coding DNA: TGTGCCAGCAGTGAAAGGGGGGGTATCAACACCATATATTTT. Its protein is CASSERGGINTIYF. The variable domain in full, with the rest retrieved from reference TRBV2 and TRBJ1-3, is EPEVTQTPSHQVTQMGQEVILRCVPISNHLYFYWYRQILGQKVEFLVSFYNNEISEKSEIFDDQFSVERPDGSNFTLKIRSTKLEDSAMYFCASSERGGINTIYFGEGSWLTVV.

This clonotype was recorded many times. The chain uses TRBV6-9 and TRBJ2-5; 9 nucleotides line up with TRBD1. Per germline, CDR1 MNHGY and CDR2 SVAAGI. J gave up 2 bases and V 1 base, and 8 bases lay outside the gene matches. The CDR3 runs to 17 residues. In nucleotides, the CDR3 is TGTGCCAGCAGTTATTGGGGACAGGGAAAGTTACAAGAGACCCAGTACTTC. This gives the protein CASSYWGQGKLQETQYF.

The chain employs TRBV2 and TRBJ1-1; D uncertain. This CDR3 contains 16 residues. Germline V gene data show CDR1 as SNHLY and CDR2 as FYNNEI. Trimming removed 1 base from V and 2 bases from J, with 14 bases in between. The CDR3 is CASSEERPSGNTEAFF. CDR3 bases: TGTGCCAGCAGTGAAGAAAGACCCTCTGGAAACACTGAAGCTTTCTTT.

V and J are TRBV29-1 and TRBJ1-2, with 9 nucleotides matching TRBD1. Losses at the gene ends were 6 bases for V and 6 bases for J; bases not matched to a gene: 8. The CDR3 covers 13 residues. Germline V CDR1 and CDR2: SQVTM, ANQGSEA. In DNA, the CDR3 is TGCAGCGTAGCCAGGGGACAGGGACATGGCTACACCTTC. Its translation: CSVARGQGHGYTF.

CDR3 loop: CSVERGVDYGYTF. Here the CDR3 DNA reads TGCAGCGTTGAACGCGGGGTCGACTATGGCTACACCTTC. The chain is built from TRBV29-1 and TRBJ1-2, with D unresolved. Germline CDR1 reads SQVTM; CDR2 reads ANQGSEA. This CDR3 has 13 residues. Trimming pared 2 bases from V and 3 bases from J, leaving 10 bases between.

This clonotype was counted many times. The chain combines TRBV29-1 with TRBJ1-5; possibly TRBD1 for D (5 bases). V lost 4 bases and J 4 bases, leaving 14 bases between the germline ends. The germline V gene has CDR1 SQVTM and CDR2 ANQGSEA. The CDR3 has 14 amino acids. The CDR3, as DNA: TGCAGCGTTGCCGGGACCGACCCTAATCAGCCCCAGCATTTT. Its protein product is CSVAGTDPNQPQHF.

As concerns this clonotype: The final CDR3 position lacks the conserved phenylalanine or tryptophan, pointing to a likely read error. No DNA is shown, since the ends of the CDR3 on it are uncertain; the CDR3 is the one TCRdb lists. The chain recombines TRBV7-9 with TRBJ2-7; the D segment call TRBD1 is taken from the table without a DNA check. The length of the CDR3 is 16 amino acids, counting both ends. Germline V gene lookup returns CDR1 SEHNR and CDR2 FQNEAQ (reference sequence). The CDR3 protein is CASSFGGTGVAYEKYL.

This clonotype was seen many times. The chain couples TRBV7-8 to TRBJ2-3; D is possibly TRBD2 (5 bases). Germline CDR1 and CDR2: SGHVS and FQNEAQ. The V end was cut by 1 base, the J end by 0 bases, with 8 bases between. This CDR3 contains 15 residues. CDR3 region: CASSLGRGSTDTQYF. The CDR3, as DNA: TGTGCCAGCAGCTTAGGTAGAGGGAGCACAGATACGCAGTATTTT.

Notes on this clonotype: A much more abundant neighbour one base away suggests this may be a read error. This CDR3 reads CSARDLGVSNLPLHF. CDR3 sequence (DNA): TGCAGTGCTAGAGATCTAGGGGTCAGCAATTTACCCCTCCACTTT. The V gene is TRBV20-1, the J gene TRBJ1-6; possibly TRBD1 for D (5 bases). CDR1 is DFQATT and CDR2 is SNEGSKA in the germline V gene (reference sequence). CDR3 size: 15 residues.